The 22 T cell receptor beta chains listed next were all sequenced from one sample in a study of blood T cell repertoires in COVID-19. Generated by immunoSEQ multiplex PCR, the TCRdb table keeps only in-frame clones and is missing some. The sample includes 230,000 or so clones, roughly nine tenths of them seen just once. The sample taken for sequencing was PBMCs or T cells enriched from blood (not recorded which). Receptors originate from a woman aged 25 to 45 who had recovered from COVID-19.

The chain recombines TRBV2 with TRBJ1-3; D is undetermined. The germline V and J ends were trimmed by 10 bases and 4 bases, with 8 bases remaining between them. Germline CDR1 SNHLY, CDR2 FYNNEI. The CDR3 has 11 amino acids. As DNA, the CDR3 is TGTGCCACCCTTGTGGGAAACACCATATATTTT. The encoded protein is CATLVGNTIYF.

This chain links TRBV5-1 with TRBJ1-5; perhaps TRBD1 as D (6 bases). The V end lost 4 bases, the J end lost 0 bases, and 14 bases lay between the germline ends. The CDR3 runs to 16 residues. Germline V gene sequence: CDR1 SGHRS, CDR2 YFSETQ. The CDR3 DNA is TGCGCCAGCAGCCTAAGGACAGTGTCTAGCAATCAGCCCCAGCATTTT. Its protein product is CASSLRTVSSNQPQHF.

Points on this clone: At the DNA level, this CDR3 is encoded by other sequences in the same sample as well. V is TRBV10-2 and J is TRBJ2-7, with D perhaps TRBD1 (5 bases). Germline V gene sequence: CDR1 WSHSY, CDR2 SAAADI. Trimming cost V 10 bases and J 6 bases, with 16 bases left between them. The CDR3 contains 12 residues. The CDR3 nucleotides read TGCGCCACGTTCGCAGCAGGGTTCGAGCAGTACTTC. Encoded protein: CATFAAGFEQYF.

The chain combines TRBV11-3 with TRBJ2-3; 7 bases are shared with TRBD2. V was clipped by 4 bases and J by 1 base; unmatched bases: 8. The germline CDR1 and CDR2 sequences are SGHNT and YENEEA. This CDR3 spans 16 amino acids. The CDR3 spells CASSSGLVGGTDTQYF. CDR3 nucleotide sequence: TGTGCCAGCAGCTCCGGACTAGTGGGAGGCACAGATACGCAGTATTTT.

V gene TRBV9 combines with J gene TRBJ2-5; D might be TRBD1 (6 bases). Germline values: CDR1 SGDLS, CDR2 YYNGEE. The CDR3 spans 14 residues. V shed 4 bases and J shed 5 bases, with 15 bases lying between them. The CDR3 sequence: CASSTNREWETQYF. As DNA, the CDR3 is TGTGCCAGCAGCACAAACAGGGAGTGGGAGACCCAGTACTTC. The full variable domain, completed using reference TRBV9 and TRBJ2-5, is DSGVTQTPKHLITATGQRVTLRCSPRSGDLSVYWYQQSLDQGLQFLIQYYNGEERAKGNILERFSAQQFPDLHSELNLSSLELGDSALYFCASSTNREWETQYFGPGTRLLVL.

The V gene is TRBV6-6, the J gene TRBJ1-1, with D tentatively TRBD1 (5 bases). The CDR3 length is 14 residues. V was clipped by 2 bases and J by 3 bases, with 10 bases between them. The germline gives CDR1 MNHNY, CDR2 SVGAGI (reference sequence). In DNA, the CDR3 is TGTGCCAGCAGTTACGACAGAGGATACACTGAAGCTTTCTTT. It specifies CASSYDRGYTEAFF.

CDR3 in amino acids: CASSLGTANNEQFF. CDR3 nucleotide sequence: TGTGCCAGCAGCTTAGGGACAGCAAACAATGAGCAGTTCTTC. The V call is TRBV7-6, the J call TRBJ2-1; the D gene is possibly TRBD1 (6 bases). Trimming stripped 1 base from V and 5 bases from J, with 9 bases between. This CDR3 has 14 amino acids. The germline gives CDR1 SGHVS, CDR2 FNYEAQ.

The genes are TRBV4-3 and TRBJ1-5, with D perhaps TRBD1 (6 bases). V was trimmed by 5 bases and J by 2 bases, leaving 7 bases between them. The CDR3 contains 13 residues. The germline gives CDR1 LGHNA, CDR2 YSLEER. As DNA, the CDR3 is TGCGCCAGCAGCTGGACAGGCAATCAGCCCCAGCATTTT. Amino acid sequence: CASSWTGNQPQHF.

The V and J genes are TRBV24-1 and TRBJ2-2; no clear D gene. This CDR3 contains 15 residues. Germline-derived CDR1 and CDR2 are KGHDR and SFDVKD. Trimming took off 4 bases at V and 1 base at J, with 9 bases between the two ends. CDR3 amino acids: CATSDTAGNTGELFF. Here the CDR3 DNA reads TGTGCCACCAGTGACACCGCAGGGAACACCGGGGAGCTGTTTTTT.

The chain carries TRBV9 and TRBJ2-6, with 11 nucleotides matching TRBD1. The germline V gene encodes CDR1 SGDLS and CDR2 YYNGEE. The CDR3 consists of 18 residues. The V and J ends lost 4 bases and 2 bases, in that order; junction bases with no gene match: 8. In DNA form, the CDR3 reads TGTGCCAGCAGCACAACCGGGACAGGGGGGGCTGGGGCCAACGTCCTGACTTTC. Translating it yields CASSTTGTGGAGANVLTF.

The chain couples TRBV6-5 to TRBJ2-1, with D possibly being TRBD1 (6 bases). Germline V gives CDR1 MNHEY, CDR2 SVGAGI. V was shortened by 0 bases and J by 0 bases, with 9 bases between the two germline ends. This CDR3 comprises 16 residues. In DNA, the CDR3 is TGTGCCAGCAGTTACTCGAGGGGGAGCTCCTACAATGAGCAGTTCTTC. It codes for CASSYSRGSSYNEQFF.

This clone was seen only once. The chain recombines TRBV29-1 with TRBJ1-4; 7 nucleotides align to TRBD1. Germline V lookup: CDR1 SQVTM, CDR2 ANQGSEA. J gave up 7 bases and V 4 bases, and 6 bases lay outside the gene matches. This CDR3 region has 13 residues. The CDR3 coding sequence is TGCAGCGTTGCGGGACAGCTAGGTGAAAAACTGTTTTTT. Its protein is CSVAGQLGEKLFF.

The chain couples TRBV7-2 to TRBJ2-3, with 9 positions matching TRBD1. The CDR3 is made up of 16 amino acids. Germline CDR1 and CDR2: SGHTA and FQGNSA. V lost 1 base to trimming and J lost 2 bases; unmatched junction nucleotides: 4. Written as DNA, the CDR3 is TGTGCCAGCAGCTTAGTGGGGGACAGGGTCACAGATACGCAGTATTTT. Translation gives CASSLVGDRVTDTQYF.

The chain has TRBV18 and TRBJ1-1, with a tentative D call TRBD1 (5 bases). V was pared by 3 bases and J by 6 bases, with 17 bases between. The CDR3 contains 15 residues. Germline assignment: CDR1 KGHSH and CDR2 LQKENI. DNA for the CDR3: TGTGCCAGCTCACCGATTTGGGGGGTCTGGGCTGAAGCTTTCTTT. Its protein product is CASSPIWGVWAEAFF.

The rearrangement uses TRBV24-1 and TRBJ1-2; 8 nucleotides match TRBD1. This CDR3 is built from 14 residues. Germline V gene lookup returns CDR1 KGHDR and CDR2 SFDVKD. Unmatched junction bases numbered 5, after V lost 2 bases and J lost 7 bases. This CDR3 is CATSDSLTGGGYTF. The CDR3 DNA reads as TGTGCCACCAGTGATTCGCTCACAGGGGGTGGCTACACCTTC.

The rearrangement joins TRBV29-1 to TRBJ2-7; maybe TRBD2 (6 bases). The CDR3 loop spans 15 amino acids. Germline CDR1 reads SQVTM; CDR2 reads ANQGSEA. The V and J ends lost 1 base and 1 base respectively, with 14 bases between them. The CDR3 sequence: CSVEGGGMGSYEQYF. In nucleotides, the CDR3 is TGCAGCGTTGAAGGTGGAGGGATGGGATCCTACGAGCAGTACTTC.

The rearrangement links TRBV9 to TRBJ1-1, with D unresolved. The CDR3 has 15 amino acids. The V end lost 4 bases, the J end lost 1 base, and 14 bases lay between the germline ends. CDR1 is SGDLS, CDR2 YYNGEE, per germline. CDR3 loop: CASSSSEGGNTEAFF. The CDR3 DNA reads as TGTGCCAGCAGCTCATCAGAAGGAGGGAACACTGAAGCTTTCTTT.

The chain links TRBV2 to TRBJ2-7; 8 nucleotides agree with TRBD1. V trimming: 3 bases; J trimming: 7 bases; junction bases outside the gene matches: 11. The CDR3 contains 15 residues. The germline V gene encodes CDR1 SNHLY and CDR2 FYNNEI. CDR3 in DNA: TGTGCCAGCAGTGACTGGGACAGGTCGTCCGAAGAGCAGTACTTC. Amino acids: CASSDWDRSSEEQYF.

This clone has only one observation. The chain carries TRBV10-3 and TRBJ2-1; D perhaps matches TRBD2 (6 bases). CDR1 is ENHRY and CDR2 is SYGVKD in the germline V gene. CDR3 length: 16 residues. V was trimmed by 3 bases and J by 7 bases, leaving 19 bases between them. CDR3 bases: TGTGCCATCAGTGACGGGCGGAGGGGTTCAGGAAATGAGCAGTTCTTC. Protein product: CAISDGRRGSGNEQFF.

This chain links TRBV7-2 with TRBJ1-6; 7 bases are shared with TRBD1. Trimming cost V 0 bases and J 11 bases; bases outside gene matches: 7. Germline V gene sequence: CDR1 SGHTA, CDR2 FQGNSA. There are 15 residues in the CDR3. The CDR3 protein is CASSLALGQRTPLHF. CDR3 nucleotides: TGTGCCAGCAGCTTAGCGCTGGGACAGAGGACACCCCTCCACTTT.

The chain carries TRBV18 and TRBJ2-7, with a tentative D call TRBD1 (6 bases). Germline V gives CDR1 KGHSH, CDR2 LQKENI. The V and J ends lost 4 bases and 6 bases respectively, with 16 bases between them. The CDR3 is 14 amino acids. The CDR3 DNA reads as TGTGCCAGCTCACTCAATACAGGGTTAGGCGAGCAGTACTTC. It encodes CASSLNTGLGEQYF.

V and J are TRBV9 and TRBJ2-3; tentatively, D is TRBD1 (5 bases). Trimming took off 0 bases at V and 1 base at J, with 12 bases between the two ends. Germline assignment: CDR1 SGDLS and CDR2 YYNGEE. This CDR3 region has 16 residues. DNA of the CDR3: TGTGCCAGCAGCGTAGATTTAATAGGGGGCACAGATACGCAGTATTTT. Translated: CASSVDLIGGTDTQYF.